The 19 T cell receptor beta chains below were found in one sample sequenced in a study of cytomegalovirus exposure and HLA in healthy donors. Vbeta (60) and Jbeta (13) primers were used in the PCR. Sequenced by immunoSEQ multiplex PCR; TCRdb stores in-frame clones only, minus some. The sample contains 100,000 to 150,000 clones, 65% to 80% of which appear only once. Sequenced material: PBMCs. Source of these receptors: a woman in her thirties or forties in good health and CMV-seropositive.

The chain couples TRBV19 to TRBJ2-4; tentative D call: TRBD2 (5 bases). V lost 7 bases and J 1 base, leaving 14 bases between the germline ends. Germline CDR1 is LNHDA and CDR2 is SQIVND (reference sequence). This CDR3 spans 15 amino acids. Written as DNA, the CDR3 is TGTGCCAGTACCTCTCACGGCGGGGCCAAAAACATTCAGTACTTC. This encodes CASTSHGGAKNIQYF.

V usage is TRBV5-8 and J usage is TRBJ2-1; 10 nucleotides align to TRBD2. The CDR3 runs to 15 residues. The germline gives CDR1 SGHTS, CDR2 YDEGEE. J gave up 6 bases and V 4 bases, and 7 bases lay outside the gene matches. The CDR3 bases are TGTGCCAGCAGCCTGGGACTAGCGTTATCCAATGAGCAGTTCTTC. The encoded protein is CASSLGLALSNEQFF. Drawing the rest from reference TRBV5-8 and TRBJ2-1, the complete variable domain is EAGVTQSPTHLIKTRGQQATLRCSPISGHTSVYWYQQALGLGLQFLLWYDEGEERNRGNFPPRFSGRQFPNYSSELNVNALELEDSALYLCASSLGLALSNEQFFGPGTRLTVL.

The gene calls are TRBV10-1 and TRBJ2-5, with D possibly TRBD2 on 6 matching bases. Germline CDR1 is WNHNN and CDR2 is SYGVQD (reference sequence). Trimming took 3 bases from V and 5 from J, leaving 19 bases between them. CDR3 length equals 16 residues. CDR3: CASSESGGPLRETQYF. As DNA, the CDR3 is TGCGCCAGCAGTGAATCCGGAGGGCCGTTAAGGGAGACCCAGTACTTC.

This clone was counted between two and nine times. This rearrangement joins TRBV28 to TRBJ1-1; weak D call: TRBD1 (6 bases). This CDR3 comprises 15 residues. The germline CDR1 and CDR2 sequences are MDHEN and SYDVKM. Between the trimmed V and J ends, which lost 4 bases and 5 bases, there was a span of 17 bases. The CDR3 is CASSSQSGGHTEAFF. The CDR3 region has the DNA TGTGCCAGCAGTTCCCAGTCGGGGGGGCATACTGAAGCTTTCTTT.

This chain connects TRBV28 to TRBJ1-5; perhaps TRBD1 as D (5 bases). This CDR3 is 14 amino acids long. Trimming removed 5 bases at V and 3 bases at J, with 11 bases between. The germline V gene has CDR1 MDHEN and CDR2 SYDVKM. The CDR3 bases are TGTGCCAGCAGTCCATTACAGGACAATCAGCCCCAGCATTTT. Translated: CASSPLQDNQPQHF.

The chain combines TRBV5-6 with TRBJ2-3; 8 nucleotides agree with TRBD1. The V gene end was trimmed by 3 bases and the J gene end by 2 bases; junction bases not matched to a gene: 8. The germline gives CDR1 SGHDT, CDR2 YYEEEE. This CDR3 has 16 residues. The CDR3 region has the DNA TGTGCCAGCAGCTCCAAAGGGGACAGGCTCACAGATACGCAGTATTTT. Residues: CASSSKGDRLTDTQYF.

The chain employs TRBV27 and TRBJ1-5; D is unclear. The CDR3 is 13 amino acids. Per germline, CDR1 MNHEY and CDR2 SMNVEV (reference sequence). Trimming shortened V by 6 bases and J by 5 bases, and 11 bases separated the two germline ends. CDR3 in DNA: TGTGCCAGCAGGTTTGGCAGATATCAGCCCCAGCATTTT. Its translation: CASRFGRYQPQHF.

This chain connects TRBV19 to TRBJ2-1; 7 bases are shared with TRBD2. The ends lost 10 bases at V and 9 bases at J; junction bases unmatched: 21. Germline CDR1 and CDR2: LNHDA and SQIVND (reference sequence). The CDR3 extends over 16 amino acids. DNA of the CDR3: TGTGCCACCCTACCGAGACTAGGCGGGAGACTAAGTGAGCAGTTCTTC. This encodes CATLPRLGGRLSEQFF.

This chain links TRBV7-9 with TRBJ1-2, with D perhaps matching TRBD1 (5 bases). V was trimmed by 2 bases and J by 4 bases, leaving 14 bases between them. There are 15 residues in the CDR3. From germline, CDR1 is SEHNR and CDR2 FQNEAQ (reference sequence). In nucleotides, the CDR3 is TGTGCCAGCAGCTTAAGATCTGACAGTCTCTATGGCTACACCTTC. It translates to CASSLRSDSLYGYTF. The full variable domain, its missing parts supplied by reference TRBV7-9 and TRBJ1-2, is DTGVSQNPRHKITKRGQNVTFRCDPISEHNRLYWYRQTLGQGPEFLTYFQNEAQLEKSRLLSDRFSAERPKGSFSTLEIQRTEQGDSAMYLCASSLRSDSLYGYTFGSGTRLTVV.

The V gene is TRBV28, the J gene TRBJ2-3; 8 bases are a match to TRBD2. Germline V gene sequence: CDR1 MDHEN, CDR2 SYDVKM. Losses at the gene ends were 7 bases for V and 3 bases for J; bases not matched to a gene: 9. This CDR3 contains 15 residues. The CDR3 reads CASTPGGAMTDTQYF. CDR3 nucleotide sequence: TGTGCCAGCACCCCGGGAGGGGCGATGACAGATACGCAGTATTTT. Drawing the rest from reference TRBV28 and TRBJ2-3, the complete variable domain is DVKVTQSSRYLVKRTGEKVFLECVQDMDHENMFWYRQDPGLGLRLIYFSYDVKMKEKGDIPEGYSVSREKKERFSLILESASTNQTSMYLCASTPGGAMTDTQYFGPGTRLTVL.

This chain links TRBV15 with TRBJ1-3, with D tentatively TRBD1 (6 bases). V was pared by 8 bases and J by 0 bases, with 11 bases between. The CDR3 consists of 14 residues. Germline lookup yields CDR1 LNHNV and CDR2 YYDKDF (reference sequence). CDR3 in amino acids: CATAGQSSGNTIYF. The CDR3, as DNA: TGTGCCACCGCCGGACAGAGCTCTGGAAACACCATATATTTT.

The rearrangement links TRBV28 to TRBJ2-7, with TRBD2 matching over 12 bases. The CDR3 is 14 residues long. J lost 9 bases, V lost 5 bases, and 8 bases had no gene match. In germline, CDR1 is MDHEN, CDR2 SYDVKM. The CDR3 region is CASSRGLAGLRQYF. The CDR3 DNA follows: TGTGCCAGCAGTAGGGGACTAGCGGGCTTAAGGCAGTACTTC.

The rearrangement joins TRBV19 to TRBJ1-5; 7 nucleotides line up with TRBD1. The CDR3 has 14 amino acids. Germline V CDR1 and CDR2: LNHDA, SQIVND (reference sequence). Trimming cost V 6 bases and J 3 bases; bases outside gene matches: 5. CDR3 sequence: CASSGTAINQPQHF. In DNA form, the CDR3 reads TGTGCCAGTAGCGGGACAGCCATCAATCAGCCCCAGCATTTT.

The V and J genes are TRBV5-1 and TRBJ2-2, with D unclear. Between the trimmed V and J ends, which lost 4 bases and 4 bases, there was a span of 11 bases. CDR1 and CDR2 from the germline V gene are SGHRS and YFSETQ. The CDR3 contains 14 residues. In DNA, the CDR3 is TGCGCCAGCAGCACTAACGTGGGCACCGGGGAGCTGTTTTTT. Amino acids: CASSTNVGTGELFF.

The chain has TRBV28 and TRBJ1-4; 7 positions match TRBD1. The trim removed 4 bases at V and 10 bases at J, leaving 6 bases unmatched. The CDR3 consists of 13 residues. Germline-derived CDR1 and CDR2 are MDHEN and SYDVKM. The CDR3 DNA follows: TGTGCCAGCAGTTCAAGGACAGGAGGAAAACTGTTTTTT. This sequence encodes CASSSRTGGKLFF. Full variable domain (rest looked up from reference TRBV28 and TRBJ1-4): DVKVTQSSRYLVKRTGEKVFLECVQDMDHENMFWYRQDPGLGLRLIYFSYDVKMKEKGDIPEGYSVSREKKERFSLILESASTNQTSMYLCASSSRTGGKLFFGSGTQLSVL.

The table lists this clone with a count of one. The chain uses TRBV10-3 and TRBJ1-1; D may be TRBD1 (5 bases). The germline V gene encodes CDR1 ENHRY and CDR2 SYGVKD. The ends were cut back, 6 bases at V and 4 bases at J, with 15 bases in the middle. The CDR3 sequence is 14 residues long. The CDR3 DNA follows: TGTGCCATCAGGGCAACAGGAGTGAGCACTGAAGCTTTCTTT. The encoded protein is CAIRATGVSTEAFF.

V and J are TRBV5-1 and TRBJ1-3, with 7 nucleotides matching TRBD1. CDR1 is SGHRS and CDR2 is YFSETQ in the germline V gene. Germline trimming cut 4 bases from V and 0 bases from J; bases unmatched to any gene: 4. The CDR3 runs to 15 residues. CDR3 in amino acids: CASSAGQTSGNTIYF. The CDR3 DNA sequence: TGCGCCAGCAGCGCGGGACAGACCTCTGGAAACACCATATATTTT. The entire variable domain, with the rest obtained from reference TRBV5-1 and TRBJ1-3, is as follows: KAGVTQTPRYLIKTRGQQVTLSCSPISGHRSVSWYQQTPGQGLQFLFEYFSETQRNKGNFPGRFSGRQFSNSRSEMNVSTLELGDSALYLCASSAGQTSGNTIYFGEGSWLTVV.

As DNA, the CDR3 is TGCGCCAGCAGGGGGACATCCCAGGTGAACACTGAAGCTTTCTTT. Amino acids: CASRGTSQVNTEAFF. The chain has TRBV5-1 and TRBJ1-1, with D possibly being TRBD1 (6 bases). The CDR3 runs to 15 residues. V dropped 5 bases and J dropped 0 bases, with 14 bases sitting between them. Germline V gene sequence: CDR1 SGHRS, CDR2 YFSETQ.

The chain links TRBV7-8 to TRBJ2-1; no clear D gene. Germline CDR1 and CDR2: SGHVS and FQNEAQ. The CDR3 is made up of 11 amino acids. Trimming removed 8 bases at V and 5 bases at J, with 7 bases between. CDR3 coding DNA: TGTGCCAGCCAAGCAAACAATGAGCAGTTCTTC. Amino acid sequence: CASQANNEQFF.